This TCR beta chain was recovered during a study of identical twins. Study-wide results and limits: Out-of-frame beta sequences exhibited a weaker degree of excess twin sharing.

TCRdb reanalysed the 5' RACE reads using MiXCR and keeps one entry per CDR3 protein. This sample has approximately 220,000 distinct CDR3 sequences; 6% to 8.5% occur once, and the top ten carry under 7%. Trimming shortened V by 2 bases and J by 7 bases, and 6 bases separated the two germline ends. The CDR3 has 12 amino acids. Turning to this clonotype: Its antigen is as yet unknown.

The same sample was also used in a study of yellow fever vaccine responses in identical twins.

The sequencing sample was made of CD8+ T cells sorted from blood. This receptor was obtained from a young woman in good health. The chain uses TRBV12-3 or TRBV12-4 and TRBJ1-3; D gene ambiguous. The CDR3 spells CASSLNMNTIYF. Written as DNA, the CDR3 is TGTGCCAGCAGTTTAAATATGAACACCATATATTTT.